This T cell receptor beta chain was obtained from a study of blood T cell repertoires in COVID-19. Across the whole study: The United States, Italy and Spain supplied acute and convalescent COVID-19 samples. Sources were T cells, B-cell-depleted T cells, or PBMCs; the material itself was cDNA or gDNA.

In the source study's methods: By means of reference gene primer amplification, nucleated cell counts were estimated. Libraries were prepared by immunoSEQ multiplex PCR; TCRdb keeps only in-frame clonotypes and omits some of them. V, J and clone size reflect that table, while D and trimming were determined from the DNA. Of roughly 190,000 clones detected, roughly nine tenths appear once; the ten largest clones hold approximately 1.1%. The CDR3 runs 15 residues. In germline, CDR1 is SGHRS, CDR2 YFSETQ. V gave up 3 bases and J gave up 0 bases, with 9 bases separating them. The sample comprised peripheral blood. This clonotype originated in a man aged 25-45 years with acute or convalescent COVID-19. The chain carries TRBV5-1 and TRBJ1-4, with D possibly being TRBD1 (6 bases). CDR3 residues: CASSSTGTTNEKLFF. CDR3 in DNA: TGCGCCAGCAGCTCTACAGGGACAACTAATGAAAAACTGTTTTTT.